This TCR beta chain derives from a study of blood T cell repertoires in COVID-19. Study-level information: The cDNA or gDNA used as material had been derived from T cells, B-cell-depleted T cells, or PBMCs.

This clone has more than one count but fewer than ten. Generated by immunoSEQ multiplex PCR, the TCRdb table keeps only in-frame clones and is missing some. Of about 130,000 clones listed, about 72% are singletons. The sample taken for sequencing was peripheral blood. The TCR was taken from a woman in her 70s with acute or convalescent COVID-19.

CDR3 in DNA: TGTGCCAGCAGCTTTAGACAGGCCCTTTCTGGAAACACCATATATTTT. This translates into CASSFRQALSGNTIYF. The rearrangement joins TRBV7-2 to TRBJ1-3; tentatively, D is TRBD1 (6 bases). Germline lookup yields CDR1 SGHTA and CDR2 FQGNSA. This CDR3 contains 16 residues. V shed 3 bases and J shed 1 base, with 13 bases lying between them. Drawing the rest from reference TRBV7-2 and TRBJ1-3, the complete variable domain is GAGVSQSPSNKVTEKGKDVELRCDPISGHTALYWYRQSLGQGLEFLIYFQGNSAPDKSGLPSDRFSAERTGGSVSTLTIQRTQQEDSAVYLCASSFRQALSGNTIYFGEGSWLTVV.